The clone carrying this TCR beta chain was found many times. Its antigen is still unknown. The CDR3 is 15 residues long. Trimming shortened V by 7 bases and J by 0 bases, and 13 bases separated the two germline ends. Per germline, CDR1 MNHEY and CDR2 SVGEGT. TCR beta CDR3 regions were amplified from RNA transcripts. The HTBI primer set drove a first-round RT-PCR of the TCR CDR3. MiXCR was run by TCRdb on the multiplex PCR reads, yielding one entry per CDR3 protein. The profile shows 600,000 or so distinct CDR3 sequences, about 14% of them singletons. This sample is drawn from a study of T cells in Graves' hyperthyroidism and ophthalmopathy. Findings and caveats of the study: The authors' 13 V-J model separated ophthalmopathy from stable hyperthyroidism. The model identified upcoming ophthalmopathy a median about six months ahead of onset. Most clonotypes that expanded in the thyroid above 0.001 also showed up in blood.

Sequenced sample: blood. The chain joins TRBV6-2 or TRBV6-3 to TRBJ2-1; the D gene is possibly TRBD2 (5 bases). The clonotype originates from a woman younger than 35 with Graves' ophthalmopathy. CDR3 DNA sequence: TGTGCCAGCAAACCGACGGGGAGCTCCTACAATGAGCAGTTCTTC. It yields the protein CASKPTGSSYNEQFF.